A single sample gave rise to the 11 T cell receptor beta chains below, sequenced in a study of blood T cell repertoires in COVID-19. The table came from immunoSEQ multiplex PCR; TCRdb's copy has only in-frame clones and leaves some out. This sample carries under 250,000 clones, approximately 86% of them seen once, and the ten largest clones take around 1.7%. The sample taken for sequencing was peripheral blood. These TCRs come from a woman in her sixties or seventies who had recovered from COVID-19.

A single count supports this clone. The J gene is TRBJ1-1, the V gene TRBV11-3; 7 bases match TRBD1. Germline V gene sequence: CDR1 SGHNT, CDR2 YENEEA. CDR3 size: 13 residues. Losses at the gene ends were 4 bases for V and 3 bases for J; bases not matched to a gene: 2. The CDR3 here is CASSSTGDTEAFF. DNA of the CDR3: TGTGCCAGCAGCTCTACAGGGGACACTGAAGCTTTCTTT.

In this sample, this clone turned up a few times. The chain employs TRBV19 and TRBJ1-5; 8 nucleotides align to TRBD1. Germline V CDR1 and CDR2: LNHDA, SQIVND (reference sequence). The length of the CDR3 is 15 residues. V was clipped by 5 bases and J by 1 base; unmatched bases: 4. DNA of the CDR3: TGTGCCAGTAGTGCTAGGACAGGGAGCAATCAGCCCCAGCATTTT. The encoded protein is CASSARTGSNQPQHF. Full variable domain (rest looked up from reference TRBV19 and TRBJ1-5): DGGITQSPKYLFRKEGQNVTLSCEQNLNHDAMYWYRQDPGQGLRLIYYSQIVNDFQKGDIAEGYSVSREKKESFPLTVTSAQKNPTAFYLCASSARTGSNQPQHFGDGTRLSIL.

The chain uses TRBV7-3 and TRBJ1-1; perhaps TRBD1 as D (5 bases). The V and J ends lost 1 base and 8 bases respectively, with 11 bases between them. The CDR3 length is 13 residues. Germline V CDR1 and CDR2: SGHTA, FQGTGA. The CDR3 loop is CASSLRGFGEAFF. The CDR3 region has the DNA TGTGCCAGCAGCTTAAGGGGCTTTGGCGAAGCTTTCTTT.

The genes are TRBV7-9 and TRBJ2-7; 10 bases agree with TRBD1. The CDR3 is made up of 16 amino acids. CDR1 is SEHNR, CDR2 FQNEAQ, per germline (reference sequence). V lost 5 bases, J lost 2 bases, and 9 bases stayed unmatched. The CDR3 DNA reads as TGTGCCAGCAGCGCAGCCGGGACAGGGGAGCCCTACGAGCAGTACTTC. Amino acids: CASSAAGTGEPYEQYF.

The count of this clone is one. The V gene is TRBV19, the J gene TRBJ2-7, with TRBD1 as a possible D gene (5 bases). The germline gives CDR1 LNHDA, CDR2 SQIVND (reference sequence). V was shortened by 4 bases and J by 2 bases, with 9 bases between the two germline ends. The CDR3 spans 13 residues. The CDR3 here is CASSKTVPYEQYF. The CDR3 DNA reads TGTGCCAGTAGTAAGACAGTACCCTACGAGCAGTACTTC. The entire variable domain, with the rest obtained from reference TRBV19 and TRBJ2-7, is as follows: DGGITQSPKYLFRKEGQNVTLSCEQNLNHDAMYWYRQDPGQGLRLIYYSQIVNDFQKGDIAEGYSVSREKKESFPLTVTSAQKNPTAFYLCASSKTVPYEQYFGPGTRLTVT.

The V call is TRBV5-1, the J call TRBJ2-1; 7 positions agree with TRBD1. V trimming: 2 bases; J trimming: 7 bases; junction bases outside the gene matches: 3. The CDR3 spans 13 residues. Germline V gene data show CDR1 as SGHRS and CDR2 as YFSETQ. The CDR3, as DNA: TGCGCCAGCAGCTTCGACAGGGCAAATGAGCAGTTCTTC. Translated: CASSFDRANEQFF.

This sequence joins TRBV18 and TRBJ1-5, with TRBD1 matching over 8 bases. Germline lookup yields CDR1 KGHSH and CDR2 LQKENI. This CDR3 comprises 15 residues. V dropped 5 bases and J dropped 2; count of bases not matched to a gene: 5. The CDR3 DNA follows: TGTGCCAGCTCATCAGACAGGGGAGGCAATCAGCCCCAGCATTTT. It encodes CASSSDRGGNQPQHF.

This CDR3 is CASSLLAGGYYEQYF. Here the CDR3 DNA reads TGTGCCAGCAGTCTGCTAGCGGGGGGATACTACGAGCAGTACTTC. The V call is TRBV28, the J call TRBJ2-7; TRBD2 aligns across 11 bases. CDR1 and CDR2 from the germline V gene are MDHEN and SYDVKM. The CDR3 totals 15 residues. V gave up 5 bases and J gave up 3 bases; unmatched junction bases: 6.

The chain recombines TRBV2 with TRBJ2-7; 8 bases map to TRBD1. The V segment lost 6 bases and the J segment 6 bases; nucleotides outside the gene matches: 7. The CDR3 loop spans 13 amino acids. Germline V lookup: CDR1 SNHLY, CDR2 FYNNEI. CDR3: CASRATQGGEQYF. CDR3 nucleotides: TGTGCCAGCAGAGCGACACAGGGGGGCGAGCAGTACTTC.

The chain uses TRBV3-1 (or the pseudogene TRBV3-2) and TRBJ1-2; possibly TRBD1 for D (5 bases). CDR3 size: 15 residues. The germline gives CDR1 LGHDT, CDR2 YNNKEL (reference sequence). Trimming took 2 bases from V and 4 from J, leaving 14 bases between them. This CDR3 reads CASSQPTAGIYGYTF. CDR3 in DNA: TGTGCCAGCAGCCAACCGACAGCCGGTATCTATGGCTACACCTTC.

There are many counts of this clone. The chain links TRBV6-5 to TRBJ1-2, with 8 bases matching TRBD1. The CDR3 runs 14 residues. Per germline, CDR1 MNHEY and CDR2 SVGAGI. The V segment lost 6 bases and the J segment 6 bases; nucleotides outside the gene matches: 9. CDR3 in amino acids: CASRNGQGPHGYTF. Written as DNA, the CDR3 is TGTGCCAGCAGAAACGGACAGGGCCCTCATGGCTACACCTTC.